Shown below are 2 T cell receptor beta chains from a single sample sequenced in a study of identical twins. One entry per CDR3 protein, called by TCRdb with MiXCR from the 5' RACE reads. The sample shows about 160,000 distinct CDR3 sequences, under 4.5% of them seen only once. Source material: memory T cells sorted from blood. The receptors were sampled from a young man in good health.

This clonotype appeared many times. The chain employs TRBV5-1 and TRBJ2-5; no clear D gene. The CDR3 loop spans 16 amino acids. Germline V gene lookup returns CDR1 SGHRS and CDR2 YFSETQ. Trimming cost V 2 bases and J 5 bases, with 19 bases left between them. CDR3 bases: TGCGCCAGCAGCTTCTCTGATCAGGCCACCGGGGAGACCCAGTACTTC. Translating it yields CASSFSDQATGETQYF.

This clonotype occurred many times. The chain links TRBV11-2 to TRBJ1-1; D is perhaps TRBD1 (5 bases). Trimming left V 6 bases short and J 1 base short, with 15 bases between. The germline V gene encodes CDR1 SGHAT and CDR2 FQNNGV. The CDR3 contains 15 residues. This CDR3 reads CASRPQPQGNTEAFF. The CDR3 DNA is TGTGCCAGCAGACCCCAACCCCAGGGGAACACTGAAGCTTTCTTT.